The present TCR beta chain was sequenced within a study of T cells in Graves' hyperthyroidism and ophthalmopathy. This clonotype was detected ten times or more. Subjects aged 18 to 65 presented with newly diagnosed hyperthyroidism of less than 2 months' duration. PBMCs were derived from around 10 ml fresh peripheral blood. Amplified TCR beta CDR3 regions derived from RNA transcripts. The TCR CDR3 first-round RT-PCR relied on the HTBI primer set. Via MiXCR, TCRdb re-called the multiplex PCR reads, giving one row per CDR3 protein. The repertoire consists of 300,000 to 450,000 distinct CDR3 sequences, with 13% occurring once and the leading ten covering less than 25%. The sequenced sample was blood. This clonotype was sampled from a man between 25 and 39 years old with Graves' hyperthyroidism that later progressed to Graves' ophthalmopathy.

CDR3 loop: CASSSTFNTGELFF. The CDR3 DNA sequence: TGTGCCAGCAGCTCGACATTTAACACCGGGGAGCTGTTTTTT. The V gene is TRBV12-3 or TRBV12-4, the J gene TRBJ2-2; D is unclear. The CDR3 sequence is 14 residues long. V lost 6 bases, J lost 2 bases, and 10 bases lay in between.